This entry lists 5 T cell receptor beta chains sequenced from one sample in a study of tissue T cells after allogeneic stem cell transplantation. The protocol was immunoSEQ multiplex PCR, while the TCRdb copy is restricted to in-frame clones and leaves out a portion. This table holds fewer than 7,500 clones, around 78% found once. The sequences come from blood, collected before transplantation. The receptors shown here come from a man aged 35 to 70 who later had graft-versus-host disease after an allogeneic stem cell transplant.

This clone came up a few times. The CDR3 bases are TGTGCCAGCACATCCGAGGGAGGGTCTAATCAGCCCCAGCATTTT. Amino acid sequence: CASTSEGGSNQPQHF. The chain is built from TRBV2 and TRBJ1-5, with no clear D. The CDR3 has 15 amino acids. CDR1 is SNHLY, CDR2 FYNNEI, per germline. V was pared by 7 bases and J by 4 bases, with 17 bases between.

The chain is built from TRBV12-5 and TRBJ1-3; tentative D call: TRBD1 (5 bases). The germline V gene has CDR1 LGHNT and CDR2 FRNRAP. The V and J ends lost 1 base and 8 bases respectively, with 15 bases between them. CDR3 length equals 15 residues. Written as DNA, the CDR3 is TGTGCTAGTGGTTTGGGGGGCGCGGTGGCGGACACCATATATTTT. This translates into CASGLGGAVADTIYF.

Only one count was recorded for this clone. The chain has TRBV6-6 and TRBJ2-1, with 7 positions matching TRBD1. The V gene's germline CDR1 is MNHNY and CDR2 SVGAGI (reference sequence). There are 16 residues in the CDR3. With 4 bases clipped from V and 3 bases from J, the junction kept 9 bases outside the gene matches. CDR3 nucleotide sequence: TGTGCCAGCAGTTTAGCCGGGACAGCCCTCTACAATGAGCAGTTCTTC. Residues: CASSLAGTALYNEQFF.

The gene calls are TRBV5-5 and TRBJ1-4; no clear D. Trimming took 5 bases from V and 0 from J, leaving 14 bases between them. CDR3 length equals 16 residues. The germline V gene has CDR1 SGHKS and CDR2 YYEKEE (reference sequence). The CDR3 DNA sequence: TGTGCCAGCAGTCCTGACCTATCTTCAACTAATGAAAAACTGTTTTTT. Amino acids: CASSPDLSSTNEKLFF.

This clone was observed a few times. The CDR3 loop is CAWSGRVVGGYTF. CDR3 DNA: TGTGCCTGGAGTGGTAGGGTTGTAGGGGGCTACACCTTC. This chain connects TRBV30 to TRBJ1-2; D unclear. The CDR3 length is 13 residues. With 1 base removed from V and 8 bases from J, the gap between germline ends came to 14 bases. From germline, CDR1 is GTSNPN and CDR2 SVGIG (reference sequence).